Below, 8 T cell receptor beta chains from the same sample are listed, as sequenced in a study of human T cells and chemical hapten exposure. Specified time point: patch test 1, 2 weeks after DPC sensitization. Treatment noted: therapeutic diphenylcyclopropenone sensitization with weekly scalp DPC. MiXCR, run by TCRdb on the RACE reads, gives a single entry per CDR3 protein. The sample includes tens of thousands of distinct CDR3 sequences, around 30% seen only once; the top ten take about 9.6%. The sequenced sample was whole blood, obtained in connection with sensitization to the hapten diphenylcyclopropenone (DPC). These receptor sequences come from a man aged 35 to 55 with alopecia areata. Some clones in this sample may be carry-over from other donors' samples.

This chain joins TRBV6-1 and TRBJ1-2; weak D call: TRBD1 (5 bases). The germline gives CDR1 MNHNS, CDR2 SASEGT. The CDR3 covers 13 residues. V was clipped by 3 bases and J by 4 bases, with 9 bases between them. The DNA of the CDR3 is TGTGCCAGCAGTGAGTCAGGGATCTATGGCTACACCTTC. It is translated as CASSESGIYGYTF.

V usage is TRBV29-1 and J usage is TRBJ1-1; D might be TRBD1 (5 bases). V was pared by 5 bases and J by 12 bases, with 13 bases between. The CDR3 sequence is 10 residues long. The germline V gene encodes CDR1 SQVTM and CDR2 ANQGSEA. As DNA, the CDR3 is TGCAGCGTTAGGACAACCGAAACTTTCTTT. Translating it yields CSVRTTETFF.

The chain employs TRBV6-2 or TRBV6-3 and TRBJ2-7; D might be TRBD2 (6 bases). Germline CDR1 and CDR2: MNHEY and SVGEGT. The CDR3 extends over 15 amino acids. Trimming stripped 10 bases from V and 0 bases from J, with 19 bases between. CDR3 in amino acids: CAIAPGDSGSYEQYF. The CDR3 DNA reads TGTGCCATCGCACCGGGAGACAGCGGCTCCTACGAGCAGTACTTC.

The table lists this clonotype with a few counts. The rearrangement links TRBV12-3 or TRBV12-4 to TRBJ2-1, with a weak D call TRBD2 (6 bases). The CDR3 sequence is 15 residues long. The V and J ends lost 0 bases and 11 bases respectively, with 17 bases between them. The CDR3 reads CASSLAAGPIKKQFF. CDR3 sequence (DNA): TGTGCCAGCAGTTTAGCGGCGGGACCAATTAAAAAGCAGTTCTTC.

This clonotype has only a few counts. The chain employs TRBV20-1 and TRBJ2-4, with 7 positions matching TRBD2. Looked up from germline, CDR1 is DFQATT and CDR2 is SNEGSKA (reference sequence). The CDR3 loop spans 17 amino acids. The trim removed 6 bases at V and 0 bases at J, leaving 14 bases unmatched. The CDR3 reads CSAHLGGGKIAKNIQYF. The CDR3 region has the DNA TGCAGTGCCCACCTGGGCGGGGGAAAGATAGCCAAAAACATTCAGTACTTC.

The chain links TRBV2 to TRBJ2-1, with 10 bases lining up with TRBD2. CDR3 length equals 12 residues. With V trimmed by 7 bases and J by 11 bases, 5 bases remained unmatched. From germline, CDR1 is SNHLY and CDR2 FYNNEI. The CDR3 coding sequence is TGTGCCAGCACCGGGACTAGCGCCCAGCAGTTCTTC. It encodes CASTGTSAQQFF.

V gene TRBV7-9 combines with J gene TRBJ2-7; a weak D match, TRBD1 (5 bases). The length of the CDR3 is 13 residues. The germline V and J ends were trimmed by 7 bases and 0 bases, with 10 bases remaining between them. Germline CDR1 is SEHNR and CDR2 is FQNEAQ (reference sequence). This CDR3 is CASTGAASYEQYF. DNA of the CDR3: TGTGCCAGCACTGGGGCTGCCTCCTACGAGCAGTACTTC.

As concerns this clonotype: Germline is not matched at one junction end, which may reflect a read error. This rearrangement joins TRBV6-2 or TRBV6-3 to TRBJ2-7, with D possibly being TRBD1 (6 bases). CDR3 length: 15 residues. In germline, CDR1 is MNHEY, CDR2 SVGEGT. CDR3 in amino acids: CASSYLQGRTYERYF. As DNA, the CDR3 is TGTGCCAGCAGTTACCTACAGGGCCGGACCTACGAGCGGTACTTC.